This T cell receptor (beta chain) was documented in a study of cytomegalovirus exposure and HLA in healthy donors. 60 Vbeta and 13 Jbeta primers were used in PCR. TCRdb keeps only in-frame clones here, not all; method: immunoSEQ multiplex PCR. Found here are over 100,000 clones, roughly 68% of them singletons; the top ten hold around 8.2%. This TCR derives from a man aged 30 to 39 in good health and CMV-seropositive. The sample comprised PBMCs.

As DNA, the CDR3 is TGTGCCAGCAGTCTCGGGCGGGGGGCGAATACGCAGTATTTT. It yields the protein CASSLGRGANTQYF. The chain couples TRBV6-5 to TRBJ2-3; 8 nucleotides agree with TRBD2. Germline V gene data show CDR1 as MNHEY and CDR2 as SVGAGI. The CDR3 length is 14 residues. V was clipped by 5 bases and J by 7 bases; unmatched bases: 8.